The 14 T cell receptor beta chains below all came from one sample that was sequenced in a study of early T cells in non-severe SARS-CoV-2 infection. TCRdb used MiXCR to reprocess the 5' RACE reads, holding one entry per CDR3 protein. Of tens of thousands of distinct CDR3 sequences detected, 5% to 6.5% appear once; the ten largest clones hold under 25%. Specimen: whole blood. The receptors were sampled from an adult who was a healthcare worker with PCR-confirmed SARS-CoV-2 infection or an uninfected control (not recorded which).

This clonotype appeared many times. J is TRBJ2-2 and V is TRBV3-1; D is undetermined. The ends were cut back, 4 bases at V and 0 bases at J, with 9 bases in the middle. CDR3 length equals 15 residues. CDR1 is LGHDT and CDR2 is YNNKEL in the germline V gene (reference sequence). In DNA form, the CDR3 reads TGTGCCAGCAGCCCCTGGGTATCGAACACCGGGGAGCTGTTTTTT. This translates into CASSPWVSNTGELFF.

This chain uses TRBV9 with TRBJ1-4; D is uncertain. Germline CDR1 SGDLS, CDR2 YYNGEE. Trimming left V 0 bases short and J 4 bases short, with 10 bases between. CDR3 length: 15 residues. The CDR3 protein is CASSVASGGNEKLFF. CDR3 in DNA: TGTGCCAGCAGCGTAGCATCTGGAGGTAATGAAAAACTGTTTTTT.

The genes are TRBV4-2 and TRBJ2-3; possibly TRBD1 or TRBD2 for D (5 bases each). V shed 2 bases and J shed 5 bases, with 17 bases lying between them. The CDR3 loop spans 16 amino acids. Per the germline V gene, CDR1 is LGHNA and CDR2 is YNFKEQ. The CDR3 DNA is TGTGCCAGCAGCCAAAAACGGGGACCCCAGGTAGATACGCAGTATTTT. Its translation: CASSQKRGPQVDTQYF.

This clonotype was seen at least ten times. The CDR3 nucleotides are TGTGCCAGCAGCTTCTCCGGACAGGGGCCGCAGTATTTT. Its protein is CASSFSGQGPQYF. J is TRBJ2-3 and V is TRBV7-3, with TRBD1 identical over 9 bases. V was pared by 3 bases and J by 10 bases, with 5 bases of the junction left unmatched. There are 13 residues in the CDR3. Per the germline V gene, CDR1 is SGHTA and CDR2 is FQGTGA. Based on the CDR3 plus reference TRBV7-3 and TRBJ2-3, the full variable domain is GAGVSQTPSNKVTEKGKYVELRCDPISGHTALYWYRQSLGQGPEFLIYFQGTGAADDSGLPNDRFFAVRPEGSVSTLKIQRTERGDSAVYLCASSFSGQGPQYFGPGTRLTVL.

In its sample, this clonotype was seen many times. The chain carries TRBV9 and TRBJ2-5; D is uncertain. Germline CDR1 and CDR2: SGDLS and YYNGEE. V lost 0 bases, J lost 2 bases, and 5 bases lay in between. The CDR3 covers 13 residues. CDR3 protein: CASSVASQETQYF. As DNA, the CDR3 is TGTGCCAGCAGCGTAGCATCGCAAGAGACCCAGTACTTC.

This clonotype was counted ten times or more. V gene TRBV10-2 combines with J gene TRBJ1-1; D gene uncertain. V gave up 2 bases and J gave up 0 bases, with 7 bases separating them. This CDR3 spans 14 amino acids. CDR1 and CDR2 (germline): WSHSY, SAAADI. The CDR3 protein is CASSEPYLNTEAFF. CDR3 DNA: TGCGCCAGCAGTGAGCCGTACCTGAACACTGAAGCTTTCTTT.

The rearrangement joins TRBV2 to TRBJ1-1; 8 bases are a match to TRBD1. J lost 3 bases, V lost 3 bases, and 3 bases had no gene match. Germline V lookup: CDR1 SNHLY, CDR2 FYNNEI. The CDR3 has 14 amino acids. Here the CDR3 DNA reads TGTGCCAGCAGTGAGGGACAGGTCGACACTGAAGCTTTCTTT. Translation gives CASSEGQVDTEAFF.

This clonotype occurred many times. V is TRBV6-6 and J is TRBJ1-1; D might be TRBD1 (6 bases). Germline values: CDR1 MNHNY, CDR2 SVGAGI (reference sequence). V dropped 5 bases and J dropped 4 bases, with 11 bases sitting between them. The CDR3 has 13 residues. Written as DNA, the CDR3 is TGTGCCAGCAGTAAACAGGGAACCACTGAAGCTTTCTTT. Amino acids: CASSKQGTTEAFF.

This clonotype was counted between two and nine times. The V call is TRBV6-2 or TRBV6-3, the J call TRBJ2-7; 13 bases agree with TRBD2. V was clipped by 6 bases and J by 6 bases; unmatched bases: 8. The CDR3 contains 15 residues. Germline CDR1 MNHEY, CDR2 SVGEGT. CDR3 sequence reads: CASRPTSGRALEQYF. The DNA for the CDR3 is TGTGCCAGCAGACCAACTAGCGGGAGGGCCCTCGAGCAGTACTTC.

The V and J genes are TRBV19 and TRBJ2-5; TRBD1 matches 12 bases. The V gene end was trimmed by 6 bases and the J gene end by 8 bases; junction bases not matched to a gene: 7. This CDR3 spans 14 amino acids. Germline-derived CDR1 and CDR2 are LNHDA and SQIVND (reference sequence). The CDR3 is CASSPSGTGGTQYF. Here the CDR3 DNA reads TGTGCCAGTAGCCCGTCCGGGACAGGGGGCACCCAGTACTTC.

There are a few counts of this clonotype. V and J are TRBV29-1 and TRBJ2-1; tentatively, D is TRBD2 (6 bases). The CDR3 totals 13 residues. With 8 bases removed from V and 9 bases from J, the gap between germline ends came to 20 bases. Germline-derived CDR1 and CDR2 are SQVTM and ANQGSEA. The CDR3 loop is CSSGVVGGAEQFF. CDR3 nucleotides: TGCAGCTCTGGGGTAGTCGGAGGGGCTGAGCAGTTCTTC.

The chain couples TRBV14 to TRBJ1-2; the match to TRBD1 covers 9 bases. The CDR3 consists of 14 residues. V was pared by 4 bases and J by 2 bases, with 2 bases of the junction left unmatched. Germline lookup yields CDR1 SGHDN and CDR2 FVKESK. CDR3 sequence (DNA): TGTGCCAGCAGCCGCGGACAGGGGAACTATGGCTACACCTTC. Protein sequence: CASSRGQGNYGYTF.

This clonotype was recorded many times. In DNA, the CDR3 is TGTGCCCTTGGACAGGGGAGGGGAGAGACCCAGTACTTC. This sequence encodes CALGQGRGETQYF. The chain carries TRBV7-9 and TRBJ2-5, with 9 nucleotides matching TRBD1. The junction had 8 bases not matched to a gene; V was cut back by 11 bases and J by 4 bases. CDR1 and CDR2 from the germline V gene are SEHNR and FQNEAQ (reference sequence). The CDR3 is 13 amino acids.

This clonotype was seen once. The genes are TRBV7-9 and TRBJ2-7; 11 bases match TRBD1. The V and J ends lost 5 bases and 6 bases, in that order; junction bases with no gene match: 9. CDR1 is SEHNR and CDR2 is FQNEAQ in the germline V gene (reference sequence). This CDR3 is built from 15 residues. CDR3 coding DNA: TGTGCCAGCAGCCCCAATGGGACAGGGGGTCGCGAGCAGTACTTC. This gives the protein CASSPNGTGGREQYF.